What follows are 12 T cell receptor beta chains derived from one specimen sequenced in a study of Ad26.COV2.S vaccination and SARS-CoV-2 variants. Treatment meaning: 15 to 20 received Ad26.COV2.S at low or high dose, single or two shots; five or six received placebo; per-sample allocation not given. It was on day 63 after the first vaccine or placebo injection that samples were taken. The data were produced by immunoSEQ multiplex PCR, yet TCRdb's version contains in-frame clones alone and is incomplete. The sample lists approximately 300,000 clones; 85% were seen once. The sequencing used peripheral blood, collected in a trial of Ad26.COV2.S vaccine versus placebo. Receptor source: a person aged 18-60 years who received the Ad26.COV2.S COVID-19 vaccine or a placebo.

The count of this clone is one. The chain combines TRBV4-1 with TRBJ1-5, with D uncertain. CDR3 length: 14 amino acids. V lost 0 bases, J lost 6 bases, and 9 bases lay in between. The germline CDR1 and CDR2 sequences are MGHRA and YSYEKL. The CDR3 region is CASSQDRVFQPQHF. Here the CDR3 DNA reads TGCGCCAGCAGCCAAGATAGAGTGTTTCAGCCCCAGCATTTT.

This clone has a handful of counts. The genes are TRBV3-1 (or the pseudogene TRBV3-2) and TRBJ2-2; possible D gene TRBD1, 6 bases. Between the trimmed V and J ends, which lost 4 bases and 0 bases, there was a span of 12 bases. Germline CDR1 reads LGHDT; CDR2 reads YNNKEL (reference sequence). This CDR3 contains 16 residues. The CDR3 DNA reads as TGTGCCAGCAGCCCGTTGGGACACGCGAACACCGGGGAGCTGTTTTTT. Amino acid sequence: CASSPLGHANTGELFF.

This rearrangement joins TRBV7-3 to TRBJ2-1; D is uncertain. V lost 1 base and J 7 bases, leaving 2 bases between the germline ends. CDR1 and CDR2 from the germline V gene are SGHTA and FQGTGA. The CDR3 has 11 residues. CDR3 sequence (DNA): TGTGCCAGCAGCTTAAGGAATGAGCAGTTCTTC. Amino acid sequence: CASSLRNEQFF.

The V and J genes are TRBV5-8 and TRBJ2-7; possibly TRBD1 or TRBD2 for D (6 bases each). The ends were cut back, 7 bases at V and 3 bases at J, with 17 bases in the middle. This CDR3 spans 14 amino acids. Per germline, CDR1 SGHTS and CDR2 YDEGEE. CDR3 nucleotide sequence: TGTGCCAGCGTCTTCTTAGGGGGGAACTACGAGCAGTACTTC. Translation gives CASVFLGGNYEQYF.

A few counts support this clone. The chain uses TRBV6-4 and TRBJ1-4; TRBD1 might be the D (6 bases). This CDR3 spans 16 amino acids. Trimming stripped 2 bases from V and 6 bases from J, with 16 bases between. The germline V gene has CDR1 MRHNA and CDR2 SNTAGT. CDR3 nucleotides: TGTGCCAGCAGTGACGGTCGCAAGGGGGAGGATGAAAAACTGTTTTTT. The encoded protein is CASSDGRKGEDEKLFF.

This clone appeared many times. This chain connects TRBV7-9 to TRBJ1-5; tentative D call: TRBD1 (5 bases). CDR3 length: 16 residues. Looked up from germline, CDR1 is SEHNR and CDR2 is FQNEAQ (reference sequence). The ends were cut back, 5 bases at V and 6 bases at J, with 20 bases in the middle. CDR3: CASSNGGPRGGQPQHF. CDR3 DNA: TGTGCCAGCAGCAACGGGGGACCCCGTGGTGGTCAGCCCCAGCATTTT.

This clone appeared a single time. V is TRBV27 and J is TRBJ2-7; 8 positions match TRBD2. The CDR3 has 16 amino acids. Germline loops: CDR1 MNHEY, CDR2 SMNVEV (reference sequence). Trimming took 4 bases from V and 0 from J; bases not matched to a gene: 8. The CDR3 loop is CASSSGGSGSSYEQYF. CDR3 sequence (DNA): TGTGCCAGCAGTTCCGGGGGGAGCGGGAGCTCCTACGAGCAGTACTTC.

The CDR3 region has the DNA TGTGCCGTCCAACCAGGACCACCGACATATCAGCCCCAGCATTTT. Protein: CAVQPGPPTYQPQHF. V and J are TRBV28 and TRBJ1-5; D ambiguous. This CDR3 is built from 15 residues. The germline gives CDR1 MDHEN, CDR2 SYDVKM. V was trimmed by 11 bases and J by 5 bases, leaving 22 bases between them.

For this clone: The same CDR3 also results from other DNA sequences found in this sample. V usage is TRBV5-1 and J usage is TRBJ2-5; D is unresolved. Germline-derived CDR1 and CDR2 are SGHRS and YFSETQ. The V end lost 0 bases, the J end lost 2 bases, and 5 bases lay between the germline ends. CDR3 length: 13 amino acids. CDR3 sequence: CASSLGPQETQYF. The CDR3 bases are TGCGCCAGCAGCTTGGGACCGCAAGAGACCCAGTACTTC.

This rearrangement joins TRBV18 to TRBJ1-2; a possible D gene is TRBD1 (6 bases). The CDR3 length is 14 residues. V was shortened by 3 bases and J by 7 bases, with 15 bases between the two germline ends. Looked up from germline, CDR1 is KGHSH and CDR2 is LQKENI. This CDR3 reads CASSPSGGGGGYTF. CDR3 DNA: TGTGCCAGCTCACCCTCCGGGGGGGGCGGTGGCTACACCTTC.

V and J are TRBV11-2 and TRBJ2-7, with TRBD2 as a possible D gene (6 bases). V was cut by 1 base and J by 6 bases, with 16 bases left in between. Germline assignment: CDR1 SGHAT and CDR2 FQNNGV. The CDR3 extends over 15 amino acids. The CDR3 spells CASSLGGREATEQYF. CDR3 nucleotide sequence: TGTGCCAGCAGCTTAGGGGGCAGGGAGGCTACCGAGCAGTACTTC.

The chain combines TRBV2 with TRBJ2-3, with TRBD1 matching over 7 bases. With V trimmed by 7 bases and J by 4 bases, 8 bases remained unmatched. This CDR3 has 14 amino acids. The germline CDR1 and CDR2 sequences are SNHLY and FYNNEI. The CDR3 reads CASNRQGYADTQYF. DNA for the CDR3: TGTGCCAGCAATCGACAGGGTTATGCAGATACGCAGTATTTT.